Listed here are 3 T cell receptor beta chains from one sample, sequenced in a study of response to subunit inactivated influenza vaccine. TCRdb re-analysed the RT-PCR reads in MiXCR, keeping a single row per CDR3 protein. The data show hundreds of thousands of distinct CDR3 sequences, 12% seen once. Sequencing was performed on PBMCs from blood, taken on the day of vaccination. The receptors were sampled from a man in his forties or fifties who received an inactivated influenza vaccine.

V is TRBV7-9 and J is TRBJ2-1; 10 bases fit TRBD2. Germline lookup yields CDR1 SEHNR and CDR2 FQNEAQ (reference sequence). The CDR3 loop spans 17 amino acids. J gave up 4 bases and V 7 bases, and 13 bases lay outside the gene matches. The CDR3 spells CASILASGSPSYNEQFF. As DNA, the CDR3 is TGTGCCAGCATATTGGCTAGCGGGAGTCCCTCTTACAATGAGCAGTTCTTC.

This sequence joins TRBV7-2 and TRBJ1-1, with D possibly matching TRBD1 (5 bases). The CDR3 has 14 residues. The V end was cut by 2 bases, the J end by 5 bases, with 12 bases between. CDR1 is SGHTA, CDR2 FQGNSA, per germline. The CDR3 here is CASSLPRRETEAFF. The CDR3 coding sequence is TGTGCCAGCAGCTTACCCCGCAGGGAGACTGAAGCTTTCTTT.

The genes are TRBV6-4 and TRBJ2-2, with 8 nucleotides matching TRBD1. V was pared by 4 bases and J by 7 bases, with 5 bases of the junction left unmatched. CDR1 MRHNA and CDR2 SNTAGT come from the germline V gene. This CDR3 is 14 amino acids long. The CDR3 sequence: CASSATGEGGELFF. The CDR3 region has the DNA TGTGCCAGCAGTGCGACAGGGGAAGGCGGGGAGCTGTTTTTT.